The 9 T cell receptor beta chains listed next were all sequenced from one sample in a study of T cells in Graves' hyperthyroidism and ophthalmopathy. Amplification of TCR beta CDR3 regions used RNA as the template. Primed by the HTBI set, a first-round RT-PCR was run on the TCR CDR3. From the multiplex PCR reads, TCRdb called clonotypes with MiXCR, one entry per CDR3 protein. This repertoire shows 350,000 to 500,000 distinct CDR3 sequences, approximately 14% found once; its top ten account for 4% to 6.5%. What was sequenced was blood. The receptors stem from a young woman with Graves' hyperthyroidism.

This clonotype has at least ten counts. The CDR3 spells CASSPRTGFQETQYF. For the CDR3, the DNA is TGTGCCAGCTCACCACGCACAGGGTTCCAAGAGACCCAGTACTTC. This chain links TRBV18 with TRBJ2-5, with D possibly TRBD1 on 6 matching bases. V was clipped by 1 base and J by 1 base, with 10 bases between them. The CDR3 is 15 amino acids. Germline V CDR1 and CDR2: KGHSH, LQKENI.

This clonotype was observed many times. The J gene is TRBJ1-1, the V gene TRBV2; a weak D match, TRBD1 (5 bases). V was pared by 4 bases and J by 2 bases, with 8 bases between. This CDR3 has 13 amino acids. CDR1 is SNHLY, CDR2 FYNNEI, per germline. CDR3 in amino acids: CASSVDSNTEAFF. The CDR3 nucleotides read TGTGCCAGCAGTGTCGACAGTAACACTGAAGCTTTCTTT.

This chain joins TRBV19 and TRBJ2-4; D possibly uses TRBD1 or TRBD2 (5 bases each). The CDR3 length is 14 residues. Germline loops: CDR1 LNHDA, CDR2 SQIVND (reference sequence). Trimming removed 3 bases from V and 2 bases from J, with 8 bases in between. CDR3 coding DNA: TGTGCCAGTAGTATCCCGGGGCCCAAAAACATTCAGTACTTC. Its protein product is CASSIPGPKNIQYF.

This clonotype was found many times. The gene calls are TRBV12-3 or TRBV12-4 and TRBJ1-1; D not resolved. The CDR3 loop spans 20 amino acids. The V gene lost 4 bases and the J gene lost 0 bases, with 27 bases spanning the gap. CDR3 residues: CASSWIVQGRSSYLNTEAFF. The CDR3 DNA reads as TGTGCCAGCAGTTGGATTGTCCAAGGCAGATCCTCATATTTGAACACTGAAGCTTTCTTT.

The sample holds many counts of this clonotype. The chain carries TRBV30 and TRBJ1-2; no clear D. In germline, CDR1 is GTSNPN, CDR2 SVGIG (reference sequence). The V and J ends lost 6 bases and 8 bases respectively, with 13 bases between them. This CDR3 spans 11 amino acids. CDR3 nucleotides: TGTGCCTGCGGCCCGGGGAAGGGCTACACCTTC. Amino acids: CACGPGKGYTF.

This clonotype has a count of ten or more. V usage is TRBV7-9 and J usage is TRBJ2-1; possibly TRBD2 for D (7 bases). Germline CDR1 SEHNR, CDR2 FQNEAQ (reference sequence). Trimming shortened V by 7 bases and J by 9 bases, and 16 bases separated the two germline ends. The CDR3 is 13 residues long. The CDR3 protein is CASTLAEGGEQFF. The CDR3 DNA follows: TGTGCCAGCACGCTAGCGGAGGGGGGTGAGCAGTTCTTC.

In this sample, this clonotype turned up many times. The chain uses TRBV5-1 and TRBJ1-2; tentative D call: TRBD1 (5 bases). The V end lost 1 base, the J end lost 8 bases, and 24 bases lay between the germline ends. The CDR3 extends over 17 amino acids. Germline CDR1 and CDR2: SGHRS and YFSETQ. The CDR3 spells CASSLSQGAQLTGGYTF. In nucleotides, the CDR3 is TGCGCCAGCAGCTTGAGCCAGGGCGCCCAGCTCACGGGGGGCTACACCTTC.

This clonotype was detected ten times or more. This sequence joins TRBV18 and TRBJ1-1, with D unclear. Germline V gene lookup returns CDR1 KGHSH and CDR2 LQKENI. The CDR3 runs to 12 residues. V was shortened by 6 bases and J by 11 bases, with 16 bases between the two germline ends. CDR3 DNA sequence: TGTGCCAGCTCCCCGTCGGGTTTGGGGGCTTTCTTT. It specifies CASSPSGLGAFF.

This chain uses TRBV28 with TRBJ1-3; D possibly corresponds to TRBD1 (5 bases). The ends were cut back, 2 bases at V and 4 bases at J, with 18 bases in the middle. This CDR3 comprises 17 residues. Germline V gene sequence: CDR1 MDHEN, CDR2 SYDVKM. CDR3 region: CASSLRAVLGVGNTIYF. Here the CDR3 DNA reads TGTGCCAGCAGTTTAAGGGCCGTACTGGGGGTCGGAAACACCATATATTTT.